The 14 T cell receptor beta chains below all came from one sample that was sequenced in a study of a mutant IDH1 vaccine in newly diagnosed glioma. Time point: week 47, end of study. Vaccinated patients received 300 ug of mutant IDH1 20-mer peptide per dose, with topical imiquimod. These receptors' antigens are unknown. Produced via immunoSEQ multiplex PCR; TCRdb's table is partial and in-frame only. The sample holds about 94,000 clones, roughly 86% seen once. The material was PBMCs, obtained from a glioma patient whose treatment included an IDH1 peptide vaccine. These receptors were collected from a woman aged 50 to 60 with glioma.

In its sample, this clone was seen a few times. The chain joins TRBV11-2 to TRBJ2-1, with D perhaps being TRBD1 or TRBD2 (6 bases each). V shed 1 base and J shed 0 bases, with 13 bases lying between them. CDR3 size: 17 residues. CDR1 and CDR2 from the germline V gene are SGHAT and FQNNGV. Here the CDR3 reads CASSLGGGGGSYNEQFF. CDR3 DNA: TGTGCCAGCAGCTTAGGGGGCGGAGGGGGCTCCTACAATGAGCAGTTCTTC.

In regard to this clone: The junction differs from germline at one of its ends, possibly a read error. This chain connects TRBV30 to TRBJ2-7, with a possible D match to TRBD1 (5 bases). The CDR3 is made up of 11 amino acids. Germline V gene data show CDR1 as GTSNPN and CDR2 as SVGIG (reference sequence). CDR3 sequence: CVWGPRYEQYF. CDR3 DNA sequence: TGTGTCTGGGGCCCAAGGTACGAGCAGTACTTC.

The chain is built from TRBV14 and TRBJ2-1; a possible D gene is TRBD1 (5 bases). CDR1 is SGHDN, CDR2 FVKESK, per germline. V was shortened by 4 bases and J by 0 bases, with 13 bases between the two germline ends. CDR3 length: 16 amino acids. This chain's CDR3 is CASSPRQISSYNEQFF. The CDR3 DNA is TGTGCCAGCAGCCCCCGACAGATAAGCTCCTACAATGAGCAGTTCTTC.

The genes are TRBV5-8 and TRBJ1-3; a weak D match, TRBD1 (6 bases). Germline values: CDR1 SGHTS, CDR2 YDEGEE. Trimming shortened V by 7 bases and J by 0 bases, and 17 bases separated the two germline ends. The CDR3 sequence is 16 residues long. The CDR3 nucleotides are TGTGCCAGCGGGAACCGGGGGCTATACTCTGGAAACACCATATATTTT. This sequence encodes CASGNRGLYSGNTIYF.

V usage is TRBV7-2 and J usage is TRBJ1-2; a possible D gene is TRBD1 (6 bases). V gave up 5 bases and J gave up 6 bases, with 19 bases separating them. Germline CDR1 is SGHTA and CDR2 is FQGNSA. The CDR3 contains 15 residues. The CDR3 DNA reads TGTGCCAGCAGCATTCCTACTCCAGGGGTACATGGCTACACCTTC. The encoded protein is CASSIPTPGVHGYTF.

A single count supports this clone. V is TRBV28 and J is TRBJ2-7, with 8 bases matching TRBD1. This CDR3 is 14 amino acids long. Germline-derived CDR1 and CDR2 are MDHEN and SYDVKM. The junction had 11 bases not matched to a gene; V was cut back by 6 bases and J by 7 bases. In DNA form, the CDR3 reads TGTGCCAGCAGACTAGGACAGGGATTGAGGGAGCAGTACTTC. Translated, it gives CASRLGQGLREQYF.

The chain uses TRBV5-8 and TRBJ2-4; TRBD2 matches 11 bases. The CDR3 has 15 residues. Germline V gene data show CDR1 as SGHTS and CDR2 as YDEGEE. The junction had 6 bases not matched to a gene; V was cut back by 3 bases and J by 7 bases. CDR3 in DNA: TGTGCCAGCAGCTCACTAGCGGGAGCTCGGAACATTCAGTACTTC. Translation gives CASSSLAGARNIQYF.

The chain joins TRBV5-4 to TRBJ1-2; D is unclear. The germline CDR1 and CDR2 sequences are SGHNT and YYREEE (reference sequence). V was shortened by 4 bases and J by 4 bases, with 20 bases between the two germline ends. CDR3 length: 16 residues. The DNA of the CDR3 is TGTGCCAGCAGCCAAGGTCGGTCCGGGAGCTTCTATGGCTACACCTTC. This translates into CASSQGRSGSFYGYTF.

In its sample, this clone was seen once. V and J are TRBV23-1 and TRBJ1-5; D unclear. TRBV23-1 is assigned to the ORF class and has an uncertain function. V lost 3 bases and J 6 bases, leaving 12 bases between the germline ends. The CDR3 sequence is 14 residues long. CDR3 amino acids: CASSQSRLGQPQHF. The CDR3 region has the DNA TGCGCCAGCAGTCAGTCCCGTTTGGGTCAGCCCCAGCATTTT.

The chain employs TRBV27 and TRBJ2-2, with 7 bases lining up with TRBD1. In germline, CDR1 is MNHEY, CDR2 SMNVEV (reference sequence). The CDR3 is 17 residues long. Trimming took 5 bases from V and 4 from J; bases not matched to a gene: 13. The CDR3 DNA reads as TGTGCCAGCAGTCCCTCGACAGGGAATAGTTTCACCGGGGAGCTGTTTTTT. This codes for CASSPSTGNSFTGELFF.

This clone was seen a single time. V is TRBV5-1 and J is TRBJ2-6; 9 bases are a match to TRBD2. The CDR3 covers 17 residues. Trimming at V came to 3 bases and at J to 4 bases, leaving 8 bases not matched to a gene. Looked up from germline, CDR1 is SGHRS and CDR2 is YFSETQ. As DNA, the CDR3 is TGCGCCAGCAGCTCGCGGCGGGAGGGGGCCGGGGCCAACGTCCTGACTTTC. Residues: CASSSRREGAGANVLTF.

V usage is TRBV19 and J usage is TRBJ2-6; 9 nucleotides match TRBD1. After removal of 6 bases from V and 0 bases from J, the junction contained 6 bases not matched to a gene. The CDR3 loop spans 17 amino acids. The germline V gene encodes CDR1 LNHDA and CDR2 SQIVND (reference sequence). The chain's CDR3 is CASSNNRGPSGANVLTF. Here the CDR3 DNA reads TGTGCCAGTAGCAACAACAGGGGGCCCTCTGGGGCCAACGTCCTGACTTTC.

V usage is TRBV9 and J usage is TRBJ2-3; 13 positions agree with TRBD2. Germline V gene sequence: CDR1 SGDLS, CDR2 YYNGEE. CDR3 length: 16 residues. V shed 3 bases, J shed 4 bases, and the junction held 5 bases outside the gene matches. Written as DNA, the CDR3 is TGTGCCAGCAGCGCCGGGACTAGCGGGAACCCAGATACGCAGTATTTT. The encoded protein is CASSAGTSGNPDTQYF.

A word on this clone: Distinct nucleotide sequences in the sample also encode this CDR3. The chain links TRBV5-4 to TRBJ2-5, with a weak D call TRBD2 (7 bases). From germline, CDR1 is SGHNT and CDR2 YYREEE (reference sequence). This CDR3 has 15 residues. V was shortened by 3 bases and J by 4 bases, with 16 bases between the two germline ends. The CDR3 nucleotides are TGTGCCAGCAGCTCTCCGGGGGGCACGAGAGAGACCCAGTACTTC. Its translation is CASSSPGGTRETQYF.